This TCR beta chain was recorded in a study of OX40 agonist ivuxolimab in advanced cancers. Regarding the study as a whole: There were also nonresponders showing low normalized T-cell clonal expansion.

The CDR3 runs 20 residues. The V gene's germline CDR1 is SGHDN and CDR2 FVKESK. V shed 4 bases and J 8 bases; nucleotides not matched to a gene: 20. This clone showed up just once. The target antigen is unknown. This table comes from immunoSEQ multiplex PCR, and its TCRdb copy is limited to in-frame clones, with some not included. The data hold over 70,000 clones, with 90% observed a single time. The TCR was taken from an adult with an advanced solid tumor such as melanoma, head and neck, liver or kidney cancer. The J gene is TRBJ2-1, the V gene TRBV14; TRBD2 matches at 13 bases. Sequencing was performed on CD4+ or CD8+ T cells sorted from blood, taken in a trial of the OX40 agonist ivuxolimab. The CDR3 reads CASSPPTLPTLAGGGHEQFF. Here the CDR3 DNA reads TGTGCCAGCAGCCCCCCTACCCTACCTACACTAGCGGGGGGGGGACATGAGCAGTTCTTC. The complete variable domain, with remaining parts taken from reference TRBV14 and TRBJ2-1, reads EAGVTQFPSHSVIEKGQTVTLRCDPISGHDNLYWYRRVMGKEIKFLLHFVKESKQDESGMPNNRFLAERTGGTYSTLKVQPAELEDSGVYFCASSPPTLPTLAGGGHEQFFGPGTRLTVL.